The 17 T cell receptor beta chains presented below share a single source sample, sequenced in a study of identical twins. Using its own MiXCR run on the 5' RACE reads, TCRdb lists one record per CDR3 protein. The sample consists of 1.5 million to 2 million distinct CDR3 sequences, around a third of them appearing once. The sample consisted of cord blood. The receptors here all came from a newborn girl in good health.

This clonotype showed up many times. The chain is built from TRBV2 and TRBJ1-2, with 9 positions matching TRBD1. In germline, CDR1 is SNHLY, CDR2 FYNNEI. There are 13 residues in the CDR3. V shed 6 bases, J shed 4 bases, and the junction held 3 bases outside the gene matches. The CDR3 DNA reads TGTGCCAGCAGCGAGGACAGGGGCTATGGCTACACCTTC. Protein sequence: CASSEDRGYGYTF.

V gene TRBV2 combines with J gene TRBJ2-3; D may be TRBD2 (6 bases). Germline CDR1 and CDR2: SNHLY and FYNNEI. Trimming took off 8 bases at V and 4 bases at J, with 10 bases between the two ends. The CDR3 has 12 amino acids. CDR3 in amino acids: CASGREPDTQYF. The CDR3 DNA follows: TGTGCCAGCGGCCGGGAGCCAGATACGCAGTATTTT.

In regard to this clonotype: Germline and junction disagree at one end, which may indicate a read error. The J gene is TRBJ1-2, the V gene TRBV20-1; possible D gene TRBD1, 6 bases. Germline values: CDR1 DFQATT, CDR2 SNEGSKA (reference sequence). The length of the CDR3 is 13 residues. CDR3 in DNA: TGTAGTGCTAGAGTGACAGGCCGCTATGGCTACACCTTC. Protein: CSARVTGRYGYTF.

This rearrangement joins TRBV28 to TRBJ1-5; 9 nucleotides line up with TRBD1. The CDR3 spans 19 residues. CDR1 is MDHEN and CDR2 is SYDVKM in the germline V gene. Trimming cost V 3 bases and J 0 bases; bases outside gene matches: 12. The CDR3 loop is CASSLHPGQGLYSNQPQHF. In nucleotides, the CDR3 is TGTGCCAGCAGTTTGCACCCGGGACAGGGCCTTTATAGCAATCAGCCCCAGCATTTT. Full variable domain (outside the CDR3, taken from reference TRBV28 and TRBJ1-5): DVKVTQSSRYLVKRTGEKVFLECVQDMDHENMFWYRQDPGLGLRLIYFSYDVKMKEKGDIPEGYSVSREKKERFSLILESASTNQTSMYLCASSLHPGQGLYSNQPQHFGDGTRLSIL.

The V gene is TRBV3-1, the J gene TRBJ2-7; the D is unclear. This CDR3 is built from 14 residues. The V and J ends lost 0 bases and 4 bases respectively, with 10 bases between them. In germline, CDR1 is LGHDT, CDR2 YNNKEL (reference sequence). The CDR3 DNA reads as TGTGCCAGCAGCCAAGATCCAGGCCAATACGAGCAGTACTTC. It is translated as CASSQDPGQYEQYF.

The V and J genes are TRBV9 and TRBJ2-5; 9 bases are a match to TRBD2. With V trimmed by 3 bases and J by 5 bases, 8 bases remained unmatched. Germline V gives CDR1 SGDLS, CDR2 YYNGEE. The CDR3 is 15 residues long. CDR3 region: CASSAEAGGFETQYF. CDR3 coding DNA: TGTGCCAGCAGCGCCGAAGCGGGAGGCTTTGAGACCCAGTACTTC.

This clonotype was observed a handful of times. The DNA for the CDR3 is TGTGCCAGCAGCTTGTTCCTAGCGGGTTCTTTGGAGACCCAGTACTTC. It is translated as CASSLFLAGSLETQYF. The chain employs TRBV5-5 and TRBJ2-5, with 8 nucleotides matching TRBD2. Germline V gene sequence: CDR1 SGHKS, CDR2 YYEKEE (reference sequence). CDR3 length: 16 residues. Losses at the gene ends were 1 base for V and 5 bases for J; bases not matched to a gene: 10.

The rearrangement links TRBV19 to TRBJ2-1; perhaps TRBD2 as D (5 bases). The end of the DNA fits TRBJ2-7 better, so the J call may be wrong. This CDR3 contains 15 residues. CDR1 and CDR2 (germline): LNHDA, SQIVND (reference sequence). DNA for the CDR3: TGTGCCAGTAGTATGACGGGCGGGCACTACAATGAGCAGTACTTC. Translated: CASSMTGGHYNEQYF.

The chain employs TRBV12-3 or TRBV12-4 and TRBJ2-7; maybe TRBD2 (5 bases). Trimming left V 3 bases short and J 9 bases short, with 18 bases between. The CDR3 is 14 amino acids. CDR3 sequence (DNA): TGTGCCAGCAGTTTCGTGAGGGCTCATGACGGGCAGTACTTC. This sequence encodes CASSFVRAHDGQYF.

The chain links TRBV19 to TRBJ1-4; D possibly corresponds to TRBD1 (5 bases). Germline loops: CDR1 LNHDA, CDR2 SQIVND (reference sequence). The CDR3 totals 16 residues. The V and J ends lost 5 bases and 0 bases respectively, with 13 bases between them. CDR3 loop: CASSPQGWATNEKLFF. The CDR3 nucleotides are TGTGCCAGTAGTCCCCAGGGATGGGCAACTAATGAAAAACTGTTTTTT. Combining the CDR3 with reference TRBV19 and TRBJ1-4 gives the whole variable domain DGGITQSPKYLFRKEGQNVTLSCEQNLNHDAMYWYRQDPGQGLRLIYYSQIVNDFQKGDIAEGYSVSREKKESFPLTVTSAQKNPTAFYLCASSPQGWATNEKLFFGSGTQLSVL.

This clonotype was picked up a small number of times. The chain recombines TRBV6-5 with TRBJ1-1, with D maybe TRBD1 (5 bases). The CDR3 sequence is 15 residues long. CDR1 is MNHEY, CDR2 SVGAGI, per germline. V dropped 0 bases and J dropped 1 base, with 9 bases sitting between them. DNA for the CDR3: TGTGCCAGCAGTTACTCCCGGGGCCCGAACACTGAAGCTTTCTTT. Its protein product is CASSYSRGPNTEAFF.

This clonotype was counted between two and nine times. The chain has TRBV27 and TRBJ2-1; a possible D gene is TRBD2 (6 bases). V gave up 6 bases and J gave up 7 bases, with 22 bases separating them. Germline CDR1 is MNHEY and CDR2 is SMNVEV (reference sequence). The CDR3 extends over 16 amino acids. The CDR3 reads CASSHSRPSARNEQFF. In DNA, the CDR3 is TGTGCCAGCAGCCACTCCAGGCCTAGCGCAAGGAATGAGCAGTTCTTC.

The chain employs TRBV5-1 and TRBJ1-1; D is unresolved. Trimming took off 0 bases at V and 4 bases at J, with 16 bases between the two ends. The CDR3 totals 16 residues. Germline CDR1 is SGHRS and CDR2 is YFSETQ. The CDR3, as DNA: TGCGCCAGCAGCTTGGCCACGGGGAGGGTGGGCACTGAAGCTTTCTTT. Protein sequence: CASSLATGRVGTEAFF.

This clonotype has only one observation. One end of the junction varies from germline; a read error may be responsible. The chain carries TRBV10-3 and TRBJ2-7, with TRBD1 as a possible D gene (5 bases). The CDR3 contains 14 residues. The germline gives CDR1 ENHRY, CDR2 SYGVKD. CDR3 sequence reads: CTISPGQGLYEQYF. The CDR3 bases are TGTACCATCAGTCCAGGACAAGGCCTCTACGAGCAGTACTTC.

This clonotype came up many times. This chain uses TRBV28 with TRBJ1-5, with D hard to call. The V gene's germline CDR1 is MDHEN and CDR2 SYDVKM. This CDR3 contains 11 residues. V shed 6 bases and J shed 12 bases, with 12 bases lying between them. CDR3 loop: CASSGGSYQHF. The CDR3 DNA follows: TGTGCCAGCAGCGGAGGTTCTTACCAGCATTTT.

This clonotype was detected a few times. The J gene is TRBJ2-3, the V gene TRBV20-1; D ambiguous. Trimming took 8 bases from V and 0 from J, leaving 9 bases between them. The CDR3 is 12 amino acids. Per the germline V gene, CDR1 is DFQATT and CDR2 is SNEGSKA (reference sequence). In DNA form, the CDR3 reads TGCAGTACGAGGTCGAGCACAGATACGCAGTATTTT. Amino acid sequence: CSTRSSTDTQYF.

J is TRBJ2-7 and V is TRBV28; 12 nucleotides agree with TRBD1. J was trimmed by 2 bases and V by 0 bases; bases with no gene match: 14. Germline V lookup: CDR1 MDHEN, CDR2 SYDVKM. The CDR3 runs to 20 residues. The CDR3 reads CASSLWGDRGLYMIAYEQYF. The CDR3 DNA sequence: TGTGCCAGCAGTTTATGGGGGGACAGGGGGCTCTACATGATAGCCTACGAGCAGTACTTC.